These 16 T cell receptor beta chains were all obtained from the same sample, sequenced in a study of blood T cells in healthy people across ages. A second PCR of roughly 7 to 11 cycles used a sample-barcoded 5' primer and a J-beta primer mix. TCRdb processed the 5' RACE reads anew with MiXCR; each CDR3 protein has one entry. The sample consists of fewer than 750,000 distinct CDR3 sequences, about 51% of them appearing once. The sample taken for sequencing was blood. These receptors came from an elderly woman in good health.

Ten or more counts support this clonotype. The chain couples TRBV5-1 to TRBJ2-1; no definite D call. Trimming left V 5 bases short and J 6 bases short, with 12 bases between. Germline V gene data show CDR1 as SGHRS and CDR2 as YFSETQ. There are 13 residues in the CDR3. The CDR3 loop reads CASRSVAFNEQFF. For the CDR3, the DNA is TGCGCCAGCAGAAGTGTGGCTTTCAATGAGCAGTTCTTC.

This clonotype has a handful of counts. The V gene is TRBV29-1, the J gene TRBJ1-1; D remains unclear. Germline V gives CDR1 SQVTM, CDR2 ANQGSEA. Trimming took 4 bases from V and 1 from J, leaving 7 bases between them. The CDR3 consists of 12 residues. CDR3 nucleotide sequence: TGCAGCGTTGGGGTAACGAACACTGAAGCTTTCTTT. Protein product: CSVGVTNTEAFF.

This clonotype was observed many times. J is TRBJ2-7 and V is TRBV4-3, with D perhaps being TRBD1 or TRBD2 (5 bases each). This CDR3 is built from 16 residues. Trimming cost V 0 bases and J 2 bases, with 14 bases left between them. The germline V gene encodes CDR1 LGHNA and CDR2 YSLEER. CDR3 protein: CASSQDMRGRAYEQYF. The CDR3 coding sequence is TGCGCCAGCAGCCAAGATATGAGGGGAAGGGCCTACGAGCAGTACTTC.

Only a few counts were recorded for this clonotype. The rearrangement joins TRBV12-3 or TRBV12-4 to TRBJ2-4; 7 bases match TRBD1. The V segment lost 9 bases and the J segment 0 bases; nucleotides outside the gene matches: 14. The CDR3 sequence is 17 residues long. The CDR3 region is CASRKTGIALAKNIQYF. CDR3 sequence (DNA): TGTGCCAGTCGGAAGACAGGGATAGCACTAGCCAAAAACATTCAGTACTTC.

The gene calls are TRBV5-1 and TRBJ2-3, with 7 nucleotides matching TRBD2. The CDR3 loop spans 16 amino acids. In germline, CDR1 is SGHRS, CDR2 YFSETQ. V shed 0 bases, J shed 2 bases, and the junction held 6 bases outside the gene matches. The CDR3 DNA sequence: TGCGCCAGCAGCTTGGGGGACTACCCGAACACAGATACGCAGTATTTT. This codes for CASSLGDYPNTDTQYF.

This clonotype was detected ten times or more. The CDR3 sequence is CASSLKRGRMGNQPQHF. DNA of the CDR3: TGTGCCAGCAGCCTCAAGAGGGGACGGATGGGCAATCAGCCCCAGCATTTT. The V gene is TRBV7-8, the J gene TRBJ1-5, with a weak D call TRBD1 (5 bases). V lost 5 bases and J lost 2, with 19 bases in between. The germline CDR1 and CDR2 sequences are SGHVS and FQNEAQ. CDR3 length equals 17 residues. Filled out from reference TRBV7-8 and TRBJ1-5, the complete variable domain reads GAGVSQSPRYKVAKRGQDVALRCDPISGHVSLFWYQQALGQGPEFLTYFQNEAQLDKSGLPSDRFFAERPEGSVSTLKIQRTQQEDSAVYLCASSLKRGRMGNQPQHFGDGTRLSIL.

V and J are TRBV20-1 and TRBJ2-3; 12 bases fit TRBD2. There are 19 residues in the CDR3. Trimming cost V 4 bases and J 10 bases; bases outside gene matches: 24. The germline V gene has CDR1 DFQATT and CDR2 SNEGSKA (reference sequence). Here the CDR3 DNA reads TGCAGTGCTACCTTACAGGGGACGAGAGCCACTAGCGGGAGGAATGCGCAGTATTTT. Residues: CSATLQGTRATSGRNAQYF.

This clonotype has only a few counts. The V and J genes are TRBV12-3 or TRBV12-4 and TRBJ2-5; no firm D call. The J call may be in error: the DNA end matches TRBJ2-7 better. The CDR3 has 13 residues. The CDR3 DNA sequence: TGTGCCAGCAGTTTAAATCCAGCGAACGAGCAGTACTTC. The encoded protein is CASSLNPANEQYF.

A few counts support this clonotype. The chain links TRBV12-5 to TRBJ2-2, with 8 bases lining up with TRBD1. This CDR3 has 16 residues. J gave up 6 bases and V 4 bases, and 10 bases lay outside the gene matches. Germline V gene sequence: CDR1 LGHNT, CDR2 FRNRAP. CDR3 in amino acids: CASGSSTGERAGELFF. The CDR3 DNA follows: TGTGCTAGTGGTTCCTCGACAGGGGAGAGGGCCGGGGAGCTGTTTTTT.

In its sample, this clonotype was seen many times. The rearrangement joins TRBV29-1 to TRBJ2-7; D not resolved. V lost 6 bases, J lost 7 bases, and 13 bases lay in between. This CDR3 contains 11 residues. Germline V gene lookup returns CDR1 SQVTM and CDR2 ANQGSEA. The CDR3 DNA sequence: TGCAGCGTCGCCCTAGTACAGGAGCAGTACTTC. This sequence encodes CSVALVQEQYF.

Concerning this clonotype: Just one base apart from a much larger clone, this may be a read error. The chain combines TRBV24-1 with TRBJ2-1; a possible D gene is TRBD2 (5 bases). The J call is doubtful: the DNA matches TRBJ2-7 better. This CDR3 has 17 amino acids. Germline-derived CDR1 and CDR2 are KGHDR and SFDVKD. CDR3 bases: TGTGCCACCAGTGATCCCGCCCCGAGCCGTCTGGAGGATGAGCAGTACTTC. Protein sequence: CATSDPAPSRLEDEQYF.

The genes are TRBV7-2 and TRBJ1-1; D possibly corresponds to TRBD1 (5 bases). CDR1 and CDR2 from the germline V gene are SGHTA and FQGNSA. The V gene lost 8 bases and the J gene lost 2 bases, with 12 bases spanning the gap. This CDR3 has 13 amino acids. CDR3 region: CASHRGVNTEAFF. The CDR3 DNA is TGTGCCAGCCACCGGGGGGTAAACACTGAAGCTTTCTTT.

The chain couples TRBV12-1 to TRBJ2-1. TRBV12-1 is noted as a pseudogene. The CDR3 has 18 amino acids. Written as DNA, the CDR3 is TGTGCCAGCAGCTTTGCCCGGAAGGTAGCCGGTTACTACAATGAGCAGTTCTTC. Protein sequence: CASSFARKVAGYYNEQFF.

This clonotype was counted a single time. V usage is TRBV20-1 and J usage is TRBJ2-2, with 7 bases that match TRBD1. Germline CDR1 DFQATT, CDR2 SNEGSKA (reference sequence). The CDR3 extends over 14 amino acids. V was pared by 6 bases and J by 7 bases, with 11 bases of the junction left unmatched. The CDR3 here is CSAPTETGSGELFF. The DNA of the CDR3 is TGCAGTGCCCCGACCGAGACAGGGAGCGGGGAGCTGTTTTTT.

This clonotype was counted between two and nine times. Written as DNA, the CDR3 is TGCAGTGCTGAACCCCTGGGTGGCACTGAAGCTTTCTTT. Residues: CSAEPLGGTEAFF. The rearrangement links TRBV20-1 to TRBJ1-1; D unresolved. In germline, CDR1 is DFQATT, CDR2 SNEGSKA (reference sequence). V shed 5 bases and J shed 4 bases, with 14 bases lying between them. The CDR3 extends over 13 amino acids.

This chain joins TRBV7-2 and TRBJ2-5, with TRBD2 identical over 15 bases. This CDR3 has 17 residues. Germline V gene lookup returns CDR1 SGHTA and CDR2 FQGNSA. With V trimmed by 3 bases and J by 5 bases, 7 bases remained unmatched. For the CDR3, the DNA is TGTGCCAGCAGCTTCGGGACTAGCGGGGGGTTATTGGAGACCCAGTACTTC. It yields the protein CASSFGTSGGLLETQYF.